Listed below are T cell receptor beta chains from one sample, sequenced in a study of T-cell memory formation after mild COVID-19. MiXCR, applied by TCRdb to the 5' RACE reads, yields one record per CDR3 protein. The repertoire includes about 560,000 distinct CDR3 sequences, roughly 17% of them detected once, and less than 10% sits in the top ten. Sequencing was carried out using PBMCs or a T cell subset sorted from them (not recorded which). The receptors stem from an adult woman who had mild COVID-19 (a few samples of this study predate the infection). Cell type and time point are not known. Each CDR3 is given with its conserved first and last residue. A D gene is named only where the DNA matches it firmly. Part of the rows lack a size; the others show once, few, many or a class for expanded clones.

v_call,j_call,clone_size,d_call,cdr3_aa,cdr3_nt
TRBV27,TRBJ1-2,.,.,CASKPGHPTAYGYTF,TGTGCCAGCAAACCCGGACACCCCACCGCTTATGGCTACACCTTC
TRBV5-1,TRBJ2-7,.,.,CASSLQGLTGEQYF,TGCGCCAGCAGCTTACAGGGACTCACGGGCGAGCAGTACTTC
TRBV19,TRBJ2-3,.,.,CATAQGSTDTQYF,TGTGCGACGGCACAGGGAAGCACAGATACGCAGTATTTT
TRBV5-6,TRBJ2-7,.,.,CASSGQLGLSKEQYF,TGTGCCAGCAGCGGACAATTGGGACTGTCTAAAGAGCAGTACTTC
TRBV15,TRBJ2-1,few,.,CATSRDGTLSSYNEQFF,TGTGCCACCAGCAGAGATGGGACCCTTAGCTCCTACAATGAGCAGTTCTTC
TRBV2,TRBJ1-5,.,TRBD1,CASRGQGIFNQPQHF,TGTGCCAGCAGGGGACAGGGGATATTCAATCAGCCCCAGCATTTT
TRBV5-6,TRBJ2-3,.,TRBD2,CASSSTGTSGSTDTQYF,TGTGCCAGCAGCAGTACCGGGACTAGCGGGAGCACAGATACGCAGTATTTT
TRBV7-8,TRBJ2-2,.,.,CASSLVKVWDTGELFF,TGTGCCAGCAGCCTTGTTAAAGTCTGGGACACCGGGGAGCTGTTTTTT
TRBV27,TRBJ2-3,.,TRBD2,CASSFSGGAPDTQYF,TGTGCCAGCAGTTTTAGCGGGGGGGCCCCAGATACGCAGTATTTT
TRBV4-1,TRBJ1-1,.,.,CASSRVPPRNTEAFF,TGCGCCAGCAGCCGGGTCCCGCCCCGGAACACTGAAGCTTTCTTT
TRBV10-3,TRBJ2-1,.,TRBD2,CAISESSGGDEQFF,TGTGCCATCAGTGAATCTAGCGGGGGCGATGAGCAGTTCTTC
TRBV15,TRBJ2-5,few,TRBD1,CATSPHRGQDETQYF,TGTGCCACCAGCCCCCATAGGGGGCAGGACGAGACCCAGTACTTC
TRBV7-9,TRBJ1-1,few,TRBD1,CASSGTGAGREAFF,TGTGCCAGCAGCGGGACAGGGGCCGGACGTGAAGCTTTCTTT
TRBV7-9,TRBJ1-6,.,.,CASSLDQAGTSPLHF,TGTGCCAGCAGCTTAGACCAGGCAGGGACTTCACCCCTCCACTTT
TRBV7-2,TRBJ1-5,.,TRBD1,CASSSKQGSASNQPQHF,TGTGCCAGCAGCTCAAAACAGGGGTCGGCTAGCAATCAGCCCCAGCATTTT
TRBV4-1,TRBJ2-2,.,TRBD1,CASSHRQGAGTGELFF,TGCGCCAGCAGCCATCGGCAGGGGGCGGGCACCGGGGAGCTGTTTTTT
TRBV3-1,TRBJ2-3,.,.,CASSQGVGTTDTQYF,TGTGCCAGCAGCCAAGGTGTGGGGACCACAGATACGCAGTATTTT
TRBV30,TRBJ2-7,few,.,CAWSYGSSYEQYF,TGTGCCTGGAGTTACGGGTCTTCCTACGAGCAGTACTTC
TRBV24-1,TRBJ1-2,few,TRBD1,CATSAAETYRGSYTF,TGTGCCACCAGTGCCGCAGAGACTTACAGGGGAAGCTACACCTTC
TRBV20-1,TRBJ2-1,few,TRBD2,CSATRAGPHTYNEQFF,TGCAGTGCTACCCGAGCGGGACCCCATACCTACAATGAGCAGTTCTTC
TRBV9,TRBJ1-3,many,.,CASSEAGAVAGNTIYF,TGTGCCAGCAGCGAGGCAGGGGCGGTGGCTGGAAACACCATATATTTT
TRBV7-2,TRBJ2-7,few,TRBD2,CASSLTGTNYEQYF,TGTGCCAGCAGCTTGACCGGGACTAATTACGAGCAGTACTTC
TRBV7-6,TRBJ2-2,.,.,CASNTGMGTGELFF,TGTGCCAGCAACACAGGGATGGGGACCGGGGAGCTGTTTTTT
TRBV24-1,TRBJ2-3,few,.,CAYGGGSSTDTQYF,TGTGCCTATGGAGGAGGATCTAGCACAGATACGCAGTATTTT
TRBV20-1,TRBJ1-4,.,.,CSASVDRGNEKLFF,TGCAGTGCTTCGGTAGACCGGGGAAATGAAAAACTGTTTTTT
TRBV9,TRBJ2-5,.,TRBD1,CASSVGTGHQETQYF,TGTGCCAGCAGCGTCGGGACAGGGCATCAAGAGACCCAGTACTTC
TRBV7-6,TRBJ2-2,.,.,CASSLEGALTGELFF,TGTGCCAGCAGCTTAGAGGGCGCCCTTACCGGGGAGCTGTTTTTT
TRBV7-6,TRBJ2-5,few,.,CASSPQPGRETQYF,TGTGCCAGCAGCCCCCAGCCGGGGAGAGAGACCCAGTACTTC
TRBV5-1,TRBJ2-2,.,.,CASSLGHANTGELFF,TGCGCCAGCAGCTTGGGACACGCGAACACCGGGGAGCTGTTTTTT
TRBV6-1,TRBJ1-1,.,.,CASTDTSFMNTEAFF,TGTGCCAGCACAGACACCTCGTTCATGAACACTGAAGCTTTCTTT
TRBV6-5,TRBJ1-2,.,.,CASSYSFSGTRGYTF,TGTGCCAGCAGTTACTCGTTTTCGGGGACAAGGGGCTACACCTTC
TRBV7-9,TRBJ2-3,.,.,CASSLEVDTDTQYF,TGTGCCAGCAGCCTCGAGGTTGATACAGATACGCAGTATTTT
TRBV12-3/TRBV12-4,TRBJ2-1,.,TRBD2,CASTRTSGRGFF,TGTGCCAGCACCAGGACTAGCGGGAGGGGGTTCTTC
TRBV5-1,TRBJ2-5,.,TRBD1,CASSLALTGQGGETQYF,TGCGCCAGCAGCTTGGCTCTAACGGGACAGGGTGGAGAGACCCAGTACTTC
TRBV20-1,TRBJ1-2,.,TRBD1,CSASPGGANYGYTF,TGCAGTGCTTCTCCAGGGGGAGCTAACTATGGCTACACCTTC
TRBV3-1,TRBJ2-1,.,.,CASSQIGNEQFF,TGTGCCAGCAGCCAAATTGGGAATGAGCAGTTCTTC
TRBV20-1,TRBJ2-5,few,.,CSARPTGFQETQYF,TGCAGTGCTAGACCTACAGGGTTCCAAGAGACCCAGTACTTC
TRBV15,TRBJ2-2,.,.,CATSVEGTGELFF,TGTGCCACCAGCGTCGAGGGAACCGGGGAGCTGTTTTTT
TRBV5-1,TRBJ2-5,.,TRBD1,CASSQISGTGAETQYF,TGCGCCAGCAGCCAGATTTCCGGGACAGGGGCCGAGACCCAGTACTTC
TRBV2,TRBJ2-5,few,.,CASRGQETQYF,TGTGCCAGCAGAGGACAAGAGACCCAGTACTTC
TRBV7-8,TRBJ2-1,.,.,CASSLVWEDNEQFF,TGTGCCAGCAGCTTAGTCTGGGAGGACAATGAGCAGTTCTTC
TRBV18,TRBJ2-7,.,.,CASSLGGVLGYEQYF,TGTGCCAGCTCCCTCGGAGGGGTACTCGGCTACGAGCAGTACTTC
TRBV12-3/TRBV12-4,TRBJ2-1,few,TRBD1,CASSTQGIEQFF,TGTGCCAGCAGTACACAGGGGATTGAGCAGTTCTTC
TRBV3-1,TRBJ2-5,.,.,CASSQDTLGETQYF,TGTGCCAGCAGCCAAGATACCCTAGGGGAGACCCAGTACTTC
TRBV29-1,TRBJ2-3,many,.,CSVGQGGDTQYF,TGCAGCGTTGGGCAGGGGGGAGATACGCAGTATTTT
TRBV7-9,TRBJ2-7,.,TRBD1,CASSSFGTGSYEQYF,TGTGCCAGCAGCTCTTTCGGGACAGGCTCCTACGAGCAGTACTTC
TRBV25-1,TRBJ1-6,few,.,CASSEGGINSPLHF,TGTGCCAGCAGTGAGGGAGGGATTAATTCACCCCTCCACTTT
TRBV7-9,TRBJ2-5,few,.,CASSLQGAGRETQYF,TGTGCCAGCAGCCTACAGGGCGCTGGCAGGGAGACCCAGTACTTC
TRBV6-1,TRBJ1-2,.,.,CASSESHWTNYGYTF,TGTGCCAGCAGTGAATCCCATTGGACTAACTATGGCTACACCTTC
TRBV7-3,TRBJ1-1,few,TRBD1,CASSLSGTGGLNTEAFF,TGTGCCAGCAGCTTATCCGGGACAGGGGGGTTGAACACTGAAGCTTTCTTT
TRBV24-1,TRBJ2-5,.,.,CATSDSAGQTKDF,TGTGCCACCAGTGATTCGGCCGGACAGACTAAGGACTTC
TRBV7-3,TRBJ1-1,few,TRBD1,CASSLTSGTGGTEAFF,TGTGCCAGCAGCTTAACCTCCGGGACAGGGGGCACTGAAGCTTTCTTT
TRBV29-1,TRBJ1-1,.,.,CSVESGTEAFF,TGCAGCGTTGAATCTGGCACTGAAGCTTTCTTT
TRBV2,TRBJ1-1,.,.,CASGQNTEAFF,TGTGCCAGCGGTCAGAACACTGAAGCTTTCTTT
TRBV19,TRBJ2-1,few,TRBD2,CASSIGLAGVLEQFF,TGTGCCAGTAGTATCGGACTAGCGGGAGTTCTTGAGCAGTTCTTC
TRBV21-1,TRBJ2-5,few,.,CASSSGGTGGQETQYF,TGTGCCAGCAGCTCGGGCGGGACAGGGGGCCAAGAGACCCAGTACTTC
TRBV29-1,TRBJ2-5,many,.,CSVDSGWRETQYF,TGCAGCGTTGATTCAGGGTGGCGGGAGACCCAGTACTTC
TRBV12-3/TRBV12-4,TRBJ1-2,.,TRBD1,CASNRQGWDGYTF,TGTGCCAGCAACCGACAGGGATGGGATGGCTACACCTTC
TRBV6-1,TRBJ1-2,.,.,CASSDIRSYGYTF,TGTGCCAGCAGTGATATCCGCAGCTATGGCTACACCTTC
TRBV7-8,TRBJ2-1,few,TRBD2,CASSLGTGGPPAEQFF,TGTGCCAGCAGCTTAGGGACGGGAGGGCCTCCGGCTGAGCAGTTCTTC